The T cell receptor beta chain described here comes from a study of T-cell reconstitution after alpha-beta-depleted transplantation in children (dated by TCRdb to about 2016). Regarding the complete study: T-cell immune reconstitution after TCRalphabeta/CD19-depleted allogeneic hematopoietic cell transplantation in children was quantitatively tracked in the study by means of TCR repertoire profiling.

The CDR3 starts with the cysteine, ends with the phenylalanine, and has 15 residues. The read is trimmed to its CDR3 DNA, 45 bases read in frame from base 1. Relative to germline, V is missing 3 bases and J is missing 6 bases, with 7 bases of the junction outside any gene match. In the germline V gene, CDR1 corresponds to SGHVS and CDR2 to FNYEAQ. Library creation used PCR. TCRdb records Illumina HiSeq 2500 as the sequencer. TCR libraries were prepared with molecular barcoding, using unique molecular identifiers to normalize TCRbeta repertoire quantification. The public reads were run again by TCRdb, first through fastp at Q25 and then through MiXCR, and only productive beta chains were kept. Each record represents a unique CDR3 protein, reported with the most common genes and DNA among its rows. The sample table lists some 200,000 distinct CDR3 sequences, more than 12% of them with a count of one. The top ten clonotypes cover around 13% of the sample.

On this clonotype itself: Its recognized antigen is unknown. One base away there is no much larger clone; base qualities are not given.

In this chain, TRBV7-6 is recombined with TRBJ2-1; 8 junctional bases match TRBD2. Specimen: PBMCs from the stem cell graft donor, collected from the stem cell graft. This TCR came from a human donor who donated a stem cell graft to a child with acute lymphoblastic leukemia. CDR3 loop: CASSFRSGRGNEQFF. The DNA sequence is as follows: TGTGCCAGCAGCTTCCGGAGCGGGAGAGGCAATGAGCAGTTCTTC. With all but the CDR3 taken from the reference TRBV7-6 and TRBJ2-1 genes, the full variable domain is: GAGVSQSPRYKVTKRGQDVALRCDPISGHVSLYWYRQALGQGPEFLTYFNYEAQQDKSGLPNDRFSAERPEGSISTLTIQRTEQRDSAMYRCASSFRSGRGNEQFFGPGTRLTVL.